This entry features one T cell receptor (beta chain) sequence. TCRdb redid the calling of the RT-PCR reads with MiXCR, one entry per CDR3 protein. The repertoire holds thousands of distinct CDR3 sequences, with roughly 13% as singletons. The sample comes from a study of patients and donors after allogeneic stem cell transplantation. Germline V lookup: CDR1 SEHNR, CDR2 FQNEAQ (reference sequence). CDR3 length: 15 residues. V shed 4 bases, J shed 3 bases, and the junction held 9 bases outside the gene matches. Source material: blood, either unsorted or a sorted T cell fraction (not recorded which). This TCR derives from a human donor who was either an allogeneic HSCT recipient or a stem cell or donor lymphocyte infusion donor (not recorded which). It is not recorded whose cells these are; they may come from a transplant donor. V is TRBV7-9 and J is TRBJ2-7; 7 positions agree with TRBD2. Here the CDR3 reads CASSSGTTGYYEQYF. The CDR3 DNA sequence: TGTGCCAGCAGCTCCGGGACTACCGGGTACTACGAGCAGTACTTC.